One TCR beta chain is described in this entry. Antigen unknown. This entry comes from a study of cytomegalovirus exposure and HLA in healthy donors. Study outcomes and limitations: Researchers catalogued approximately 170 TCR beta chains as cytomegalovirus-associated.

The CDR3 has 15 residues. Germline loops: CDR1 SQVTM, CDR2 ANQGSEA. The junction had 4 bases not matched to a gene; V was cut back by 5 bases and J by 2 bases. The donors, nominally healthy at sampling, likely had unrecorded immune exposures. Use of 60 Vbeta and 13 Jbeta primers characterized the PCR. TCRdb keeps only in-frame clones here, not all; method: immunoSEQ multiplex PCR. Of about 190,000 clones in the sample, roughly 86% are singletons; the top ten hold around 1.5%. The source material was PBMCs. This chain joins TRBV29-1 and TRBJ2-5; 14 bases map to TRBD2. The source is a woman in her late teens or twenties in good health and CMV-seronegative. DNA of the CDR3: TGCAGCGTTCGGACTAGCGGGGGGCCGCAAGAGACCCAGTACTTC. It specifies CSVRTSGGPQETQYF. Full variable domain (missing parts from reference TRBV29-1 and TRBJ2-5): SAVISQKPSRDICQRGTSLTIQCQVDSQVTMMFWYRQQPGQSLTLIATANQGSEATYESGFVIDKFPISRPNLTFSTLTVSNMSPEDSSIYLCSVRTSGGPQETQYFGPGTRLLVL.